The rows below give T cell receptor beta chains drawn from one sample of a study of blood T cell repertoires in COVID-19. Generated by immunoSEQ multiplex PCR, the TCRdb table keeps only in-frame clones and is missing some. The sample shows fewer than 150,000 clones, 88% of them seen only once. Sequenced sample: peripheral blood. These receptors came from a man in his fifties or sixties with active or convalescent COVID-19. CDR3s include the opening cysteine and the closing phenylalanine or tryptophan. The order of the fields is D gene, J gene, V gene, clone size, CDR3 protein, CDR3 DNA. D genes are given only for firm matches. Expanded clones are given a class, and other clones once, few, many or no size at all.

D: .
J: TRBJ1-2
V: TRBV25-1
size: .
CDR3: CASSDRQGRGYTF
DNA: TGTGCCAGCAGTGATCGCCAGGGTAGGGGCTACACCTTC

D: TRBD2
J: TRBJ2-2
V: TRBV4-2
size: .
CDR3: CASSRGLAGQTGELFF
DNA: TGTGCCAGCAGCCGTGGACTAGCGGGTCAAACCGGGGAGCTGTTTTTT

D: .
J: TRBJ2-2
V: TRBV19
size: .
CDR3: CASSIRQNTGELFF
DNA: TGTGCCAGTAGTATAAGACAGAACACCGGGGAGCTGTTTTTT

D: .
J: TRBJ2-3
V: TRBV7-3
size: .
CDR3: CASSRGITDTQYF
DNA: TGTGCCAGCAGCAGGGGGATCACAGATACGCAGTATTTT

D: TRBD1
J: TRBJ2-4
V: TRBV7-8
size: .
CDR3: CASSLTGFSNIQYF
DNA: TGTGCCAGCAGCTTGACAGGGTTCTCGAACATTCAGTACTTC

D: .
J: TRBJ2-5
V: TRBV24-1
size: .
CDR3: CATSAGGKETQYF
DNA: TGTGCCACCAGCGCCGGGGGTAAAGAGACCCAGTACTTC

D: .
J: TRBJ2-3
V: TRBV5-4
size: .
CDR3: CASRSSGDTQYF
DNA: TGTGCCAGCAGATCTTCCGGGGATACGCAGTATTTT

D: .
J: TRBJ1-4
V: TRBV24-1
size: .
CDR3: CATSDPRSGNEKLFF
DNA: TGTGCCACCAGTGATCCCCGCTCCGGGAATGAAAAACTGTTTTTT

D: TRBD2
J: TRBJ2-7
V: TRBV20-1
size: .
CDR3: CSASSASGKYEQYF
DNA: TGCAGTGCTAGTTCGGCTAGCGGGAAATACGAGCAGTACTTC

D: .
J: TRBJ1-3
V: TRBV7-2
size: .
CDR3: CASSLDRAGNTIYF
DNA: TGTGCCAGCAGCTTAGACAGGGCTGGAAACACCATATATTTT

D: TRBD1
J: TRBJ1-1
V: TRBV18
size: .
CDR3: CASSHLDRDTNTEAFF
DNA: TGTGCCAGCTCACACTTGGACAGGGATACGAACACTGAAGCTTTCTTT

D: .
J: TRBJ2-1
V: TRBV5-6
size: few
CDR3: CASSLDRYNEQFF
DNA: TGTGCCAGCAGCTTGGATCGCTACAATGAGCAGTTCTTC

D: .
J: TRBJ2-2
V: TRBV19
size: .
CDR3: CASRERASGELFF
DNA: TGTGCCAGTAGGGAGCGGGCGAGCGGGGAGCTGTTTTTT

D: TRBD2
J: TRBJ2-7
V: TRBV6-1
size: .
CDR3: CASSDRLAGTVEQYF
DNA: TGTGCCAGCAGTGACAGACTAGCGGGAACCGTCGAGCAGTACTTC

D: .
J: TRBJ1-6
V: TRBV2
size: few
CDR3: CASTGGAGILSPLHF
DNA: TGTGCCAGCACGGGGGGTGCAGGGATTCTTTCACCCCTCCACTTT

D: .
J: TRBJ2-1
V: TRBV4-2
size: .
CDR3: CASSQEVRLNNEQFF
DNA: TGTGCCAGCAGCCAAGAGGTCAGGTTGAACAATGAGCAGTTCTTC

D: .
J: TRBJ2-5
V: TRBV7-2
size: once
CDR3: CASSPTSGFGTQYF
DNA: TGTGCCAGCAGCCCTACCTCAGGTTTTGGGACCCAGTACTTC

D: TRBD2
J: TRBJ2-4
V: TRBV5-4
size: .
CDR3: CASSLTAGGRGDIQYF
DNA: TGTGCCAGCAGCTTGACAGCGGGAGGCCGGGGGGACATTCAGTACTTC

D: .
J: TRBJ1-1
V: TRBV6-2/TRBV6-3
size: .
CDR3: CASSLYSGGTEAFF
DNA: TGTGCCAGCAGCCTATACAGCGGAGGGACCGAAGCTTTCTTT

D: .
J: TRBJ2-7
V: TRBV20-1
size: .
CDR3: CSASRPLIVEQYF
DNA: TGCAGTGCTAGTCGCCCTCTCATAGTCGAGCAGTACTTC

D: TRBD1
J: TRBJ1-3
V: TRBV6-5
size: .
CDR3: CASRRDRNGNTIYF
DNA: TGTGCCAGCCGCCGGGACAGGAATGGAAACACCATATATTTT

D: .
J: TRBJ1-1
V: TRBV29-1
size: .
CDR3: CSVAPGVGAFF
DNA: TGCAGCGTTGCGCCCGGGGTGGGCGCTTTCTTT

D: TRBD1
J: TRBJ1-5
V: TRBV28
size: .
CDR3: CASSNGGGRSNQPQHF
DNA: TGTGCCAGCAGTAACGGAGGGGGCCGGAGCAATCAGCCCCAGCATTTT

D: TRBD2
J: TRBJ2-7
V: TRBV6-2/TRBV6-3
size: .
CDR3: CASSGGTRSPKYEQYF
DNA: TGTGCCAGCAGTGGGGGGACTAGATCCCCCAAGTACGAGCAGTACTTC

D: .
J: TRBJ2-7
V: TRBV6-5
size: .
CDR3: CASSPRVGAGEQYF
DNA: TGTGCCAGCAGTCCCCGTGTAGGGGCAGGCGAGCAGTACTTC

D: .
J: TRBJ2-5
V: TRBV6-2/TRBV6-3
size: .
CDR3: CASSYPAGKETQYF
DNA: TGTGCCAGCAGTTACCCGGCAGGGAAAGAGACCCAGTACTTC

D: .
J: TRBJ2-3
V: TRBV11-2
size: .
CDR3: CASSLGSFTDTQYF
DNA: TGTGCCAGCAGCTTAGGGAGTTTCACAGATACGCAGTATTTT

D: TRBD2
J: TRBJ2-1
V: TRBV28
size: .
CDR3: CASSSRLAGEYNEQFF
DNA: TGTGCCAGCAGTTCAAGACTAGCGGGGGAGTACAATGAGCAGTTCTTC

D: .
J: TRBJ1-1
V: TRBV12-3/TRBV12-4
size: .
CDR3: CASSHRAGRAFF
DNA: TGTGCCAGCAGTCACAGGGCCGGCAGGGCTTTCTTT

D: .
J: TRBJ1-6
V: TRBV18
size: .
CDR3: CASSRPGKNSPLHF
DNA: TGTGCCAGCTCACGGCCGGGGAAAAATTCACCCCTCCACTTT

D: TRBD1
J: TRBJ1-3
V: TRBV7-2
size: .
CDR3: CASSPRTGSGNTIYF
DNA: TGTGCCAGCAGCCCTCGGACAGGCTCTGGAAACACCATATATTTT

D: .
J: TRBJ1-5
V: TRBV5-1
size: .
CDR3: CASSLEGNRGQPQHF
DNA: TGCGCCAGCAGCTTGGAAGGCAATCGGGGTCAGCCCCAGCATTTT

D: TRBD1
J: TRBJ2-7
V: TRBV19
size: once
CDR3: CASSMGLNTGDEQYF
DNA: TGTGCCAGTAGTATGGGCCTCAACACAGGGGACGAGCAGTACTTC

D: TRBD1
J: TRBJ1-1
V: TRBV27
size: .
CDR3: CASSSLRQGANTEAFF
DNA: TGTGCCAGCAGTTCGCTCCGACAGGGCGCCAACACTGAAGCTTTCTTT

D: TRBD2
J: TRBJ2-2
V: TRBV19
size: .
CDR3: CASSDWTSGRAGELFF
DNA: TGTGCCAGTAGTGACTGGACTAGCGGGAGGGCCGGGGAGCTGTTTTTT

D: .
J: TRBJ1-4
V: TRBV28
size: .
CDR3: CASSLMRAREKLFF
DNA: TGTGCCAGCAGTTTGATGAGGGCAAGGGAAAAACTGTTTTTT

D: .
J: TRBJ1-4
V: TRBV7-2
size: .
CDR3: CASSALTTVATNEKLFF
DNA: TGTGCCAGCAGCGCTCTGACTACAGTAGCAACTAATGAAAAACTGTTTTTT

D: .
J: TRBJ2-7
V: TRBV9
size: .
CDR3: CASSVEAKGEQYF
DNA: TGTGCCAGCAGCGTAGAAGCGAAAGGCGAGCAGTACTTC

D: .
J: TRBJ2-1
V: TRBV5-6
size: .
CDR3: CASSLFRGAGDNEQFF
DNA: TGTGCCAGCAGCTTGTTTAGGGGGGCGGGAGACAATGAGCAGTTCTTC

D: .
J: TRBJ1-5
V: TRBV6-5
size: .
CDR3: CASSWGPPRSQPQHF
DNA: TGTGCCAGCAGTTGGGGGCCGCCCAGGAGTCAGCCCCAGCATTTT